The 29 T cell receptor beta chains presented below share a single source sample, sequenced in a study of HIV-infected patients and healthy controls (dated by TCRdb to the mid-2010s). Libraries were built with 5' RACE. Sequencing used an Illumina MiSeq. The public reads were reprocessed in TCRdb via fastp at Q25 and MiXCR, keeping in-frame beta chains. CDR3 protein sequences are deduplicated, and each keeps its most common genes and DNA. In all, the sample holds around 58,000 distinct CDR3 sequences, and roughly a fifth of those were seen once. The ten largest clones add up to around 1.4% of the sample. Source material: CD4+ T cells from blood. The receptors were sampled from a human donor in good health.

This clonotype was detected only a few times. This chain links TRBV5-5 with TRBJ2-3; a possible D gene is TRBD1 (5 bases). CDR3 length: 15 residues. Trimming left V 1 base short and J 4 bases short, with 13 bases between. CDR1 is SGHKS, CDR2 YYEKEE, per germline (reference sequence). The CDR3 nucleotides are TGTGCCAGCAGCTTGATGTTTGGGGCCTCAGATACGCAGTATTTT. It specifies CASSLMFGASDTQYF.

The J gene is TRBJ1-4, the V gene TRBV20-1; D is perhaps TRBD1 (5 bases). The germline V gene has CDR1 DFQATT and CDR2 SNEGSKA (reference sequence). V lost 7 bases and J 7 bases, leaving 19 bases between the germline ends. The CDR3 is made up of 14 amino acids. This CDR3 reads CSGKPGLTLEKLFF. The DNA of the CDR3 is TGCAGTGGAAAGCCGGGGCTGACCCTTGAAAAACTGTTTTTT.

J is TRBJ1-1 and V is TRBV20-1; TRBD1 matches 7 bases. The CDR3 length is 18 residues. Germline V gene data show CDR1 as DFQATT and CDR2 as SNEGSKA (reference sequence). V lost 0 bases and J lost 0; bases outside the gene matches: 13. The CDR3 sequence: CSARDTIYRGPMNTEAFF. CDR3 DNA: TGCAGTGCTAGAGACACAATATACAGGGGCCCCATGAACACTGAAGCTTTCTTT.

This clonotype was seen ten or more times. The CDR3 DNA sequence: TGTGCCAGCAGCTTAGGAGGTTCTGGGGCCAACGTCCTGACTTTC. Protein: CASSLGGSGANVLTF. This rearrangement joins TRBV6-2 or TRBV6-3 to TRBJ2-6; the D gene is possibly TRBD2 (5 bases). V was shortened by 6 bases and J by 1 base, with 10 bases between the two germline ends. This CDR3 region has 15 residues. Germline CDR1 reads MNHEY; CDR2 reads SVGEGT.

This clonotype was seen many times. The chain carries TRBV19 and TRBJ2-5; D unclear. The V gene lost 4 bases and the J gene lost 9 bases, with 9 bases spanning the gap. There are 11 residues in the CDR3. Germline values: CDR1 LNHDA, CDR2 SQIVND (reference sequence). The CDR3 bases are TGTGCCAGTAGTACTGAGAGTGCCCAGTACTTC. This sequence encodes CASSTESAQYF.

This clonotype was recorded a few times. The chain joins TRBV7-2 to TRBJ2-3; D possibly corresponds to TRBD1 (6 bases). From germline, CDR1 is SGHTA and CDR2 FQGNSA. The germline V and J ends were trimmed by 2 bases and 4 bases, with 10 bases remaining between them. This CDR3 is 14 amino acids long. This CDR3 reads CASSLLGGADTQYF. The CDR3 nucleotides are TGTGCCAGCAGCTTATTAGGGGGAGCAGATACGCAGTATTTT.

The chain combines TRBV4-3 with TRBJ1-1, with D unclear. Germline-derived CDR1 and CDR2 are LGHNA and YSLEER. The CDR3 has 14 residues. Deletions cut 0 bases from V and 1 base from J, with 6 bases between. Here the CDR3 DNA reads TGCGCCAGCAGCCAAGAATCGTCGAACACTGAAGCTTTCTTT. Translation: CASSQESSNTEAFF.

The gene calls are TRBV14 and TRBJ2-3; TRBD2 is a possible D gene (5 bases). Trimming shortened V by 0 bases and J by 2 bases, and 12 bases separated the two germline ends. Germline CDR1 and CDR2: SGHDN and FVKESK. This CDR3 has 16 residues. The CDR3 region has the DNA TGTGCCAGCAGCCAAGATGCGGGCCTAATCACAGATACGCAGTATTTT. Amino acids: CASSQDAGLITDTQYF.

Ten or more counts support this clonotype. J is TRBJ2-1 and V is TRBV29-1, with 7 bases identical to TRBD2. After removal of 1 base from V and 1 base from J, the junction contained 7 bases not matched to a gene. Germline assignment: CDR1 SQVTM and CDR2 ANQGSEA. The CDR3 extends over 16 amino acids. CDR3 nucleotide sequence: TGCAGCGTTGAAGCGAATCTAGCGGATTCCTACAATGAGCAGTTCTTC. Its translation: CSVEANLADSYNEQFF.

This clonotype was counted at least ten times. This chain joins TRBV20-1 and TRBJ1-1; D is perhaps TRBD1 (6 bases). CDR1 is DFQATT and CDR2 is SNEGSKA in the germline V gene (reference sequence). V was trimmed by 7 bases and J by 4 bases, leaving 16 bases between them. CDR3 length equals 13 residues. The DNA of the CDR3 is TGCAGTGGACGACAGGAGTTGGGCACTGAAGCTTTCTTT. It encodes CSGRQELGTEAFF.

The chain employs TRBV7-2 and TRBJ1-3; maybe TRBD1 (6 bases). Germline values: CDR1 SGHTA, CDR2 FQGNSA. The CDR3 contains 15 residues. V lost 5 bases, J lost 4 bases, and 15 bases lay in between. CDR3 DNA sequence: TGTGCCAGCAGCGTAGAGGCAGGGGCAGGAAACACCATATATTTT. Translation gives CASSVEAGAGNTIYF.

The chain employs TRBV5-1 and TRBJ2-4; D is ambiguous. Germline assignment: CDR1 SGHRS and CDR2 YFSETQ. This CDR3 is 14 amino acids long. Trimming pared 0 bases from V and 0 bases from J, leaving 4 bases between. This CDR3 is CASSLGVAKNIQYF. As DNA, the CDR3 is TGCGCCAGCAGCTTGGGGGTAGCCAAAAACATTCAGTACTTC.

There are many counts of this clonotype. V is TRBV10-3 and J is TRBJ1-1, with 9 bases aligning to TRBD1. Trimming cost V 4 bases and J 1 base; bases outside gene matches: 1. CDR1 is ENHRY and CDR2 is SYGVKD in the germline V gene. There are 14 residues in the CDR3. The CDR3 region is CAISADRGNTEAFF. CDR3 bases: TGTGCCATCAGTGCGGACAGGGGGAACACTGAAGCTTTCTTT.

This clonotype was observed a handful of times. The V gene is TRBV5-4, the J gene TRBJ1-5; the D is unclear. This CDR3 comprises 14 residues. The ends were cut back, 6 bases at V and 3 bases at J, with 13 bases in the middle. Germline CDR1 SGHNT, CDR2 YYREEE (reference sequence). For the CDR3, the DNA is TGTGCCAGCAAGAGTTGGGGTGACAATCAGCCCCAGCATTTT. The encoded protein is CASKSWGDNQPQHF.

This clonotype has only a few counts. The gene calls are TRBV5-1 and TRBJ2-1; D not certain. The CDR3 totals 14 residues. Per germline, CDR1 SGHRS and CDR2 YFSETQ. Trimming took 0 bases from V and 5 from J, leaving 9 bases between them. The CDR3 DNA reads TGCGCCAGCAGCTTGGGGCACAAGGACAATGAGCAGTTCTTC. Amino acids: CASSLGHKDNEQFF.

There are a few counts of this clonotype. The chain is built from TRBV19 and TRBJ2-3, with TRBD2 matching over 8 bases. Trimming cost V 5 bases and J 0 bases; bases outside gene matches: 4. Germline CDR1 and CDR2: LNHDA and SQIVND (reference sequence). This CDR3 region has 15 residues. The CDR3 spells CASSQPSGSTDTQYF. For the CDR3, the DNA is TGTGCCAGTAGTCAACCTAGCGGGAGCACAGATACGCAGTATTTT.

This clonotype showed up just a few times. The chain employs TRBV12-3 or TRBV12-4 and TRBJ2-2, with 7 bases lining up with TRBD1. With 3 bases clipped from V and 3 bases from J, the junction kept 1 base outside the gene matches. CDR3 length: 14 residues. In DNA form, the CDR3 reads TGTGCCAGCAGTTTGGGACAGTACACCGGGGAGCTGTTTTTT. The encoded protein is CASSLGQYTGELFF.

This clonotype was detected ten times or more. The V gene is TRBV5-5, the J gene TRBJ2-1; perhaps TRBD2 as D (6 bases). V was clipped by 8 bases and J by 8 bases, with 17 bases between them. CDR1 is SGHKS and CDR2 is YYEKEE in the germline V gene (reference sequence). The CDR3 has 13 amino acids. CDR3 coding DNA: TGTGCCAGTAGGAGGGACTGGATCGATGAGCAGTTCTTC. This encodes CASRRDWIDEQFF.

This clonotype occurred many times. The rearrangement links TRBV20-1 to TRBJ2-3, with 15 bases that match TRBD2. Trimming cost V 0 bases and J 10 bases; bases outside gene matches: 5. Germline V gene lookup returns CDR1 DFQATT and CDR2 SNEGSKA (reference sequence). The CDR3 contains 15 residues. The chain's CDR3 is CSARDTGTSGRSQYF. The CDR3 DNA reads as TGCAGTGCTAGAGATACTGGGACTAGCGGGAGGTCGCAGTATTTT.

The V call is TRBV6-6, the J call TRBJ2-5; D is perhaps TRBD1 (5 bases). Germline V lookup: CDR1 MNHNY, CDR2 SVGAGI (reference sequence). The CDR3 extends over 13 amino acids. Between the trimmed V and J ends, which lost 10 bases and 1 base, there was a span of 13 bases. CDR3 region: CAIRTGTQETQYF. In DNA, the CDR3 is TGTGCCATCAGAACAGGCACCCAAGAGACCCAGTACTTC.

This clonotype was picked up many times. This chain uses TRBV3-1 with TRBJ1-2; D gene uncertain. The CDR3 is 16 residues long. Germline V lookup: CDR1 LGHDT, CDR2 YNNKEL (reference sequence). The V end lost 3 bases, the J end lost 1 base, and 15 bases lay between the germline ends. Here the CDR3 reads CASSHLRTEHNYGYTF. DNA of the CDR3: TGTGCCAGCAGCCATCTAAGGACGGAACATAACTATGGCTACACCTTC.

The genes are TRBV5-1 and TRBJ2-5, with 12 bases aligning to TRBD2. CDR3 length equals 15 residues. V gave up 4 bases and J gave up 5 bases; unmatched junction bases: 6. Germline loops: CDR1 SGHRS, CDR2 YFSETQ. CDR3 protein: CASSTGTSGRETQYF. The CDR3 nucleotides are TGCGCCAGCAGCACCGGGACTAGCGGGCGGGAGACCCAGTACTTC.

This rearrangement joins TRBV14 to TRBJ1-6; 9 positions agree with TRBD1. V lost 5 bases to trimming and J lost 8 bases; unmatched junction nucleotides: 4. Germline CDR1 SGHDN, CDR2 FVKESK. This CDR3 has 14 amino acids. This CDR3 reads CASSETGGDSPLHF. CDR3 nucleotide sequence: TGTGCCAGCAGCGAGACAGGGGGAGATTCACCCCTCCACTTT.

This clonotype was picked up a small number of times. The rearrangement uses TRBV25-1 and TRBJ1-4, with a tentative D call TRBD1 (6 bases). Deletions cut 3 bases from V and 11 bases from J, with 16 bases between. The CDR3 length is 14 residues. Germline CDR1 and CDR2: MGHDK and SYGVNS. The CDR3 DNA reads as TGTGCCAGCAGTGATACAGGGTTTCTAGAGAAACTGTTTTTT. Amino acids: CASSDTGFLEKLFF.

Here the CDR3 reads CASSQPGTYGYTF. The CDR3 DNA sequence: TGTGCCAGCAGCCAACCGGGGACCTATGGCTACACCTTC. The chain couples TRBV3-1 to TRBJ1-2, with TRBD1 as a possible D gene (5 bases). Germline V gene data show CDR1 as LGHDT and CDR2 as YNNKEL (reference sequence). Trimming took off 2 bases at V and 4 bases at J, with 8 bases between the two ends. CDR3 length equals 13 residues.

This clonotype was detected once. The chain uses TRBV19 and TRBJ2-3, with D possibly TRBD1 on 6 matching bases. The CDR3 extends over 13 amino acids. Germline CDR1 LNHDA, CDR2 SQIVND (reference sequence). Trimming left V 5 bases short and J 7 bases short, with 13 bases between. The CDR3 DNA reads TGTGCCAGTAGTCCCTCAGGGACAAATACGCAGTATTTT. This encodes CASSPSGTNTQYF.

This clonotype was recorded at least ten times. The V and J genes are TRBV7-2 and TRBJ1-1; 11 nucleotides line up with TRBD1. Unmatched junction bases numbered 9, after V lost 3 bases and J lost 0 bases. The CDR3 has 18 amino acids. The germline V gene has CDR1 SGHTA and CDR2 FQGNSA. The CDR3 coding sequence is TGTGCCAGCAGCTTCTCGAGGACAGGGGGCTACATGAACACTGAAGCTTTCTTT. Its protein is CASSFSRTGGYMNTEAFF.

This clonotype was recorded at least ten times. V is TRBV18 and J is TRBJ2-3; 10 bases are shared with TRBD2. With V trimmed by 4 bases and J by 0 bases, 4 bases remained unmatched. CDR3 length: 16 amino acids. Germline CDR1 and CDR2: KGHSH and LQKENI. The CDR3 DNA reads as TGTGCCAGCTCACGGACTAGCGGAGCTAGCACAGATACGCAGTATTTT. Amino acid sequence: CASSRTSGASTDTQYF.

This clonotype occurred many times. This sequence joins TRBV6-5 and TRBJ2-2, with D maybe TRBD2 (5 bases). This CDR3 has 17 residues. Germline V gene lookup returns CDR1 MNHEY and CDR2 SVGAGI. With 3 bases removed from V and 6 bases from J, the gap between germline ends came to 20 bases. The DNA for the CDR3 is TGTGCCAGCAGTTATCTGTCCTCCGGAAAGAGGGCCGGGGAGCTGTTTTTT. Translation gives CASSYLSSGKRAGELFF.